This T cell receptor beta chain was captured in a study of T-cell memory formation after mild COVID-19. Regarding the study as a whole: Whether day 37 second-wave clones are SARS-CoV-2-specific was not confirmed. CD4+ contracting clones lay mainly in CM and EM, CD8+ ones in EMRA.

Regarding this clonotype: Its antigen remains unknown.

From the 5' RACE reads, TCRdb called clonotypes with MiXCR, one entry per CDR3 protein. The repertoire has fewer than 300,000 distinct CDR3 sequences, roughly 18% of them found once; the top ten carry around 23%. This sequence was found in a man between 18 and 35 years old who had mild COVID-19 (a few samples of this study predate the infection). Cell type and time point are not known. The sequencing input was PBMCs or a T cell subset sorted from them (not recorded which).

The CDR3 spells CASRRGTGGLNTEAFF. The CDR3 region has the DNA TGTGCCAGCCGACGCGGGACAGGGGGCCTGAACACTGAAGCTTTCTTT. The rearrangement uses TRBV18 and TRBJ1-1; 12 nucleotides agree with TRBD1. Unmatched junction bases numbered 7, after V lost 8 bases and J lost 0 bases. CDR1 KGHSH and CDR2 LQKENI come from the germline V gene. The CDR3 consists of 16 residues.